The present T cell receptor (beta chain) was sequenced within a study of beta chain features in type 1 diabetes. Study-wide results and limits: Shortening that was moderate but significant affected the TCRB CDR3s of Type 1 diabetes patients in all four CD4+ subsets. PCR may have favored shorter templates equally in patients and controls.

V gave up 4 bases and J gave up 6 bases; unmatched junction bases: 5. This CDR3 has 14 amino acids. Per germline, CDR1 SGHNT and CDR2 YENEEA. Of the isolated RNA, all was reverse transcribed, and so the sequenced material was expressed TCRB transcripts. Generated by immunoSEQ multiplex PCR, the TCRdb table keeps only in-frame clones and is missing some. This sample yields more than 60,000 clones, of which about 55% are seen a single time; about 2.2% belongs to the top ten. This clone was counted once. What it binds is not known. This TCR was recovered from a woman aged 18-30 years in good health. This chain links TRBV11-3 with TRBJ1-1; 10 nucleotides align to TRBD1. Sequenced material: Tregs from blood. CDR3 residues: CASSSRDRGSEAFF. CDR3 coding DNA: TGTGCCAGCAGCTCCCGGGACAGGGGATCTGAAGCTTTCTTT.